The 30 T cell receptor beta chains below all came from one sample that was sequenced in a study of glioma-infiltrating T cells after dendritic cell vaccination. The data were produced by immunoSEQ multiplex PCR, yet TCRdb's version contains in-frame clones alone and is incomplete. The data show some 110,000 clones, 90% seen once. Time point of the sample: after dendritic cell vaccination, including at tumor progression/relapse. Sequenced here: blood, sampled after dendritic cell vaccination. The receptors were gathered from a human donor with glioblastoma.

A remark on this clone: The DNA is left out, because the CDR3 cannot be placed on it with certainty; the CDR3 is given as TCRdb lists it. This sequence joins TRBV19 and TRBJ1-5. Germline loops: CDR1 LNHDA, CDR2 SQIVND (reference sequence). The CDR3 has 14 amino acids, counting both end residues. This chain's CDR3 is CASTSGNSNQPQHF.

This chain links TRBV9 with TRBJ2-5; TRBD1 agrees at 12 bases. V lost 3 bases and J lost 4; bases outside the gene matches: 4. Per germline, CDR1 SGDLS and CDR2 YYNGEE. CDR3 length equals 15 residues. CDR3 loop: CASSAGQGARETQYF. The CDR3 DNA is TGTGCCAGCAGCGCGGGACAGGGGGCGCGAGAGACCCAGTACTTC.

DNA of the CDR3: TGTGCCAGCAGCGGAACCAGCTCCTACGAGCAGTACTTC. It encodes CASSGTSSYEQYF. J is TRBJ2-7 and V is TRBV9; D gene uncertain. V was trimmed by 3 bases and J by 0 bases, leaving 7 bases between them. The CDR3 covers 13 residues. Germline CDR1 SGDLS, CDR2 YYNGEE.

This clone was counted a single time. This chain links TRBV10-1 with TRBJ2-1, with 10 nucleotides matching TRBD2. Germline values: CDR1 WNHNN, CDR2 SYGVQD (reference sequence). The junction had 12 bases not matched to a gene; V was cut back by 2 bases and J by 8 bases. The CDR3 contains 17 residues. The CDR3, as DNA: TGCGCCAGCAGTGAGGCCCCCTTAGCGGGGGGAGGTGATGAGCAGTTCTTC. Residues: CASSEAPLAGGGDEQFF.

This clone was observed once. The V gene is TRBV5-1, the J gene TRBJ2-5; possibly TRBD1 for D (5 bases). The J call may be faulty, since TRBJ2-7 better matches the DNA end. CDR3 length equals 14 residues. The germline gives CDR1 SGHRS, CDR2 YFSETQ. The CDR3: CASSQGFISYEQYF. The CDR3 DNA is TGCGCCAGCAGCCAGGGTTTTATATCCTACGAGCAGTACTTC.

The CDR3 nucleotides are TGTGCCAGCAGGGGGACAGGCCCCTACGAGCAGTACTTC. Its translation: CASRGTGPYEQYF. The J gene is TRBJ2-7, the V gene TRBV2; 8 bases line up with TRBD1. Losses at the gene ends were 6 bases for V and 2 bases for J; bases not matched to a gene: 3. This CDR3 spans 13 amino acids. Germline V gives CDR1 SNHLY, CDR2 FYNNEI. Variable domain in full (rest from reference TRBV2 and TRBJ2-7): EPEVTQTPSHQVTQMGQEVILRCVPISNHLYFYWYRQILGQKVEFLVSFYNNEISEKSEIFDDQFSVERPDGSNFTLKIRSTKLEDSAMYFCASRGTGPYEQYFGPGTRLTVT.

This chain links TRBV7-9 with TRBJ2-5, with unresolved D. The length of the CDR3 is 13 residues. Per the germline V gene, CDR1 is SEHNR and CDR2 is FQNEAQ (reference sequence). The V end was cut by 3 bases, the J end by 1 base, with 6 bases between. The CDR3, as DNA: TGTGCCAGCAGCTTGGGCAGCCAAGAGACCCAGTACTTC. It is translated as CASSLGSQETQYF.

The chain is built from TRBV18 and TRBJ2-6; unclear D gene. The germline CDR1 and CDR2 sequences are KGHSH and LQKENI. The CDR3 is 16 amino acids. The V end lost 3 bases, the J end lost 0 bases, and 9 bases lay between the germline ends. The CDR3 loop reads CASSPNSPSGANVLTF. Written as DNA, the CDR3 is TGTGCCAGCTCACCGAACAGTCCCTCTGGGGCCAACGTCCTGACTTTC.

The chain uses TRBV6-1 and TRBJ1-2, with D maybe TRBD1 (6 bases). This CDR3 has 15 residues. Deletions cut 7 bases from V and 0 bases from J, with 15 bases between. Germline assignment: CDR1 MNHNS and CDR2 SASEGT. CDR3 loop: CASIWGGTTNYGYTF. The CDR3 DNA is TGTGCCAGCATTTGGGGTGGGACAACTAACTATGGCTACACCTTC.

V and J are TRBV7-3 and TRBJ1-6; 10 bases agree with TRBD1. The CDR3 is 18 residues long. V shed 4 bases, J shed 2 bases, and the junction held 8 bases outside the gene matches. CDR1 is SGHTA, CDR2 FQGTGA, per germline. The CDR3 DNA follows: TGTGCCAGCAGCTGTATCAGACAGGGGGCAGCCTATAATTCACCCCTCCACTTT. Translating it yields CASSCIRQGAAYNSPLHF.

In DNA form, the CDR3 reads TGCGCCAGCAGCTCCCATTTAGCGGGGGGACCCTACAATGAGCAGTTCTTC. This gives the protein CASSSHLAGGPYNEQFF. The rearrangement joins TRBV5-1 to TRBJ2-1, with 10 bases aligning to TRBD2. The CDR3 is 17 amino acids. The V segment lost 3 bases and the J segment 2 bases; nucleotides outside the gene matches: 8. CDR1 and CDR2 (germline): SGHRS, YFSETQ.

The CDR3 loop is CASSQDSRATVGYTF. The DNA of the CDR3 is TGCGCCAGCAGCCAAGATTCCAGGGCGACGGTTGGCTACACCTTC. This chain connects TRBV4-1 to TRBJ1-2, with D possibly being TRBD1 (5 bases). The V and J ends lost 0 bases and 7 bases respectively, with 15 bases between them. In germline, CDR1 is MGHRA, CDR2 YSYEKL. The CDR3 loop spans 15 amino acids.

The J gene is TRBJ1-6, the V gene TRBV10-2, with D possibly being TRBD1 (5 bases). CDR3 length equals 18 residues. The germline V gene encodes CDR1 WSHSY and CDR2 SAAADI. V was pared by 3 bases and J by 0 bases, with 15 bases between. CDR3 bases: TGCGCCAGCAGTGACCCCTCAGGGTTTAGCTCCTATAATTCACCCCTCCACTTT. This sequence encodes CASSDPSGFSSYNSPLHF.

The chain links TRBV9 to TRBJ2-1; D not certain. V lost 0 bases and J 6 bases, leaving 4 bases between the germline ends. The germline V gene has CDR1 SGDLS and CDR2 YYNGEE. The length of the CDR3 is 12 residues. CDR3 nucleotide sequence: TGTGCCAGCAGCGTAGGGAGCAATGAGCAGTTCTTC. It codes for CASSVGSNEQFF.

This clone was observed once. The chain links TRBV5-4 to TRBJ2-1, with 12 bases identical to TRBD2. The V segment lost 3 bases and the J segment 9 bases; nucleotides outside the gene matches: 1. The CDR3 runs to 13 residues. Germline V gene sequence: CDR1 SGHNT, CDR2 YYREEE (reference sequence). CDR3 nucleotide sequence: TGTGCCAGCAGCTGGACTAGCGGGGCTGAGCAGTTCTTC. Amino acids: CASSWTSGAEQFF.

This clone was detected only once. The CDR3 sequence is CASSTGLINYGYTF. CDR3 DNA sequence: TGTGCCAGCTCCACGGGACTGATTAACTATGGCTACACCTTC. The chain links TRBV18 to TRBJ1-2; maybe TRBD1 (5 bases). The V end was cut by 6 bases, the J end by 1 base, with 12 bases between. Germline V gene lookup returns CDR1 KGHSH and CDR2 LQKENI. This CDR3 spans 14 amino acids.

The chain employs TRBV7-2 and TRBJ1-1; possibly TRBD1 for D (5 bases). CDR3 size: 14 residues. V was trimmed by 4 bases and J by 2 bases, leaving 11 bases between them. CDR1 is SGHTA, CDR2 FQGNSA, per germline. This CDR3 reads CASSSRTSNTEAFF. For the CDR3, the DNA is TGTGCCAGCAGCTCACGGACAAGCAACACTGAAGCTTTCTTT.

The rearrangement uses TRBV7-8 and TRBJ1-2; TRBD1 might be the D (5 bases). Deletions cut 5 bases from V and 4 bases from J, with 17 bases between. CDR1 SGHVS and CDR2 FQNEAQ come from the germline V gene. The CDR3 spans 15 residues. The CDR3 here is CASSPRGGLAYGYTF. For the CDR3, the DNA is TGTGCCAGCAGCCCCCGGGGGGGTCTCGCCTATGGCTACACCTTC.

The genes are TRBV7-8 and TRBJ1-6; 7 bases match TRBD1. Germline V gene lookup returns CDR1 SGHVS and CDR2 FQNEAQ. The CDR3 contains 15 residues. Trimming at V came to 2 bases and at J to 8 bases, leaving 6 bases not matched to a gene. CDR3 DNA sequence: TGTGCCAGCAGCTTATGGGGACAGTCAGATTCACCCCTCCACTTT. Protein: CASSLWGQSDSPLHF. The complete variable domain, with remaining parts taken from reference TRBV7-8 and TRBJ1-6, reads GAGVSQSPRYKVAKRGQDVALRCDPISGHVSLFWYQQALGQGPEFLTYFQNEAQLDKSGLPSDRFFAERPEGSVSTLKIQRTQQEDSAVYLCASSLWGQSDSPLHFGNGTRLTVT.

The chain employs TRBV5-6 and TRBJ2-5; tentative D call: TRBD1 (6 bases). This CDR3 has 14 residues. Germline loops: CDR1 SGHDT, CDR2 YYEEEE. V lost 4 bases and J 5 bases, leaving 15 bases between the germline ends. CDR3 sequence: CASSNGQLVETQYF. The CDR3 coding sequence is TGTGCCAGCAGCAATGGACAGTTGGTGGAGACCCAGTACTTC.

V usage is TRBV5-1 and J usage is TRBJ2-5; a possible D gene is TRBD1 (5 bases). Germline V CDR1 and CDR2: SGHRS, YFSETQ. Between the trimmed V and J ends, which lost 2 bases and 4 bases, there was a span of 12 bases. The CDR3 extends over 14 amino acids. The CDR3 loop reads CASSFQGRAETQYF. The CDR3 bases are TGCGCCAGCAGCTTTCAGGGCCGGGCAGAGACCCAGTACTTC.

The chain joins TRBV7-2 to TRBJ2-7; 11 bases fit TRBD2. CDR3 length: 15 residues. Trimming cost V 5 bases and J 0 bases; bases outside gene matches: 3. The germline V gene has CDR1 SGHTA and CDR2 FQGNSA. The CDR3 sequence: CASSVLAGDSYEQYF. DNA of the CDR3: TGTGCCAGCAGCGTACTAGCGGGAGACTCCTACGAGCAGTACTTC. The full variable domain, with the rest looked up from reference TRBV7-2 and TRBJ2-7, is GAGVSQSPSNKVTEKGKDVELRCDPISGHTALYWYRQSLGQGLEFLIYFQGNSAPDKSGLPSDRFSAERTGGSVSTLTIQRTQQEDSAVYLCASSVLAGDSYEQYFGPGTRLTVT.

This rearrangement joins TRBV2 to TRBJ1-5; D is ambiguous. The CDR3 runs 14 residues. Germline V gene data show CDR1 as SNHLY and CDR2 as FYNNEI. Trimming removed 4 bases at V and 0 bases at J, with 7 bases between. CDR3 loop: CASSGGHSNQPQHF. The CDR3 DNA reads TGTGCCAGCAGTGGAGGGCATAGCAATCAGCCCCAGCATTTT.

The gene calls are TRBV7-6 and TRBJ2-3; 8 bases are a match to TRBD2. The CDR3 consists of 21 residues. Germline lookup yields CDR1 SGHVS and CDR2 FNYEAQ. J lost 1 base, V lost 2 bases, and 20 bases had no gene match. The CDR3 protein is CASSLKGKESFPGLGTDTQYF. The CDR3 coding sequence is TGTGCCAGCAGCTTAAAGGGGAAAGAGTCCTTTCCGGGACTAGGCACAGATACGCAGTATTTT.

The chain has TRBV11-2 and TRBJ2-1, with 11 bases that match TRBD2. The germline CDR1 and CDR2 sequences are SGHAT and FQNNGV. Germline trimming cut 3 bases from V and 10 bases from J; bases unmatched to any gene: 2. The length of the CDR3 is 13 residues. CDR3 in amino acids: CASSFPSGGEQFF. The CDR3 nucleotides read TGTGCCAGCAGCTTCCCTAGCGGGGGGGAGCAGTTCTTC.

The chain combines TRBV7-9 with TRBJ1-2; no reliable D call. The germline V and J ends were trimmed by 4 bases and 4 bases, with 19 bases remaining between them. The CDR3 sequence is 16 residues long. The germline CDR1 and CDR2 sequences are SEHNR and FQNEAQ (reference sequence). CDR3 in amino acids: CASSWADGVDPYGYTF. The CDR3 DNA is TGTGCCAGCAGCTGGGCGGACGGGGTTGATCCCTATGGCTACACCTTC.

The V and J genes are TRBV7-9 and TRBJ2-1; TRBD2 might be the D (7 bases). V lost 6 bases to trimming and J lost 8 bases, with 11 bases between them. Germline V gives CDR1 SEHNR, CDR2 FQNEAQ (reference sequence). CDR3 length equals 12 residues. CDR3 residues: CASRGAGDEQFF. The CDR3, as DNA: TGTGCCAGCAGGGGGGCGGGAGATGAGCAGTTCTTC.

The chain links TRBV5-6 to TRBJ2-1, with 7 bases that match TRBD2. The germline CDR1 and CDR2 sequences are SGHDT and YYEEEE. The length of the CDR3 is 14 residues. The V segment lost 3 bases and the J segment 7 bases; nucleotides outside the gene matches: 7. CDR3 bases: TGTGCCAGCAGCTCGACTAGCATCCTGAATGAGCAGTTCTTC. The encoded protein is CASSSTSILNEQFF.

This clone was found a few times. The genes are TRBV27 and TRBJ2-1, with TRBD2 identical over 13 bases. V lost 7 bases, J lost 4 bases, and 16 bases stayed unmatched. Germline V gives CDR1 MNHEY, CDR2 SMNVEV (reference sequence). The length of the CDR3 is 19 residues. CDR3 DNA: TGTGCCAGCACACTACTTGGCCCCCGGACTAGCGGGAGTTACAATGAGCAGTTCTTC. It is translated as CASTLLGPRTSGSYNEQFF.

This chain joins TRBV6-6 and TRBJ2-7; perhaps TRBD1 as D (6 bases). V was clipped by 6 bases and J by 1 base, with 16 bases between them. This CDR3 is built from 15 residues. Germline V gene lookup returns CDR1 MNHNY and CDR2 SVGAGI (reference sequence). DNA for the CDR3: TGTGCCAGCAGCCCAGGGGACGGACGATCCTACGAGCAGTACTTC. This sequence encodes CASSPGDGRSYEQYF.